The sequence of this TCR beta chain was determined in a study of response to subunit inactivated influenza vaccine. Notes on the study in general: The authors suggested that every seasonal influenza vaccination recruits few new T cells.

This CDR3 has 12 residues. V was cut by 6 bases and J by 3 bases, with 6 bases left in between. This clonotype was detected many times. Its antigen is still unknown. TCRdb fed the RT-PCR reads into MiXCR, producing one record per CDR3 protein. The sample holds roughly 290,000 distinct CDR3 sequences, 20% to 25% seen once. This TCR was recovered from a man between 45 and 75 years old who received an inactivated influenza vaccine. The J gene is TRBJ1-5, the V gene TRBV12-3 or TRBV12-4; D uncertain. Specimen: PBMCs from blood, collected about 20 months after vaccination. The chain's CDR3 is CASSLLNQPQHF. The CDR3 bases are TGTGCCAGCAGCCTTCTCAATCAGCCCCAGCATTTT.